This TCR beta chain was documented in a study of blood T cells in healthy people across ages. The study's findings and limits: Percentage of naive T cells showed a strong correlation with TCR beta diversity.

Per sample, no less than 5 micrograms of total RNA were extracted. Of note for this clonotype: Its specificity is unknown. One end of the junction varies from germline; a read error may be responsible.

Together with a sample-barcoded 5' primer, a J-beta primer mix was included in a second PCR lasting about 7 to 12 cycles. Every individual sample yielded 2.5 million or more paired-end reads (each containing CDR3). Via MiXCR, TCRdb re-called the 5' RACE reads, giving one row per CDR3 protein. Found here are about 1.8 million distinct CDR3 sequences, just under 50% of them singletons; the top ten hold over 2%. Germline CDR1 MNHEY, CDR2 SVGAGI. The CDR3 is 14 residues long. J is TRBJ2-1 and V is TRBV6-5, with TRBD1 matching over 7 bases. Specimen: blood. The sequence came from a woman in her forties in good health. CDR3 amino acids: CARSRQGSLNEQFF. The CDR3 bases are TGTGCCCGCAGTAGACAGGGTTCGTTGAATGAGCAGTTCTTC.